The rows below give T cell receptor beta chains drawn from one sample of a study of neurological immune-mediated disorders. One entry per CDR3 protein results from TCRdb running MiXCR on the 5' RACE reads. The data contain about 25,000 distinct CDR3 sequences, around 3.4% of them singletons. Sample: PBMCs. These receptors were taken from a woman in her 30s with multiple sclerosis. CDR3s include the opening cysteine and the closing phenylalanine or tryptophan. Fields, in order: D gene, J gene, V gene, clone size, CDR3 DNA, CDR3 protein. A D gene is named only where the DNA matches it firmly. Clone size is stated in some rows and not others, as once, few, many or a class when expanded.

d_call: .
j_call: TRBJ2-7
v_call: TRBV11-2
clone_size: many
cdr3_nt: TGTGCCAGCAGCTTAGTGGATGCCGCCTACGAGCAGTACTTC
cdr3_aa: CASSLVDAAYEQYF

d_call: .
j_call: TRBJ1-5
v_call: TRBV12-3/TRBV12-4
clone_size: many
cdr3_nt: TGTGCCAGCAGTTTATTAGGGAGGGGGGGTCAGCCCCAGCATTTT
cdr3_aa: CASSLLGRGGQPQHF

d_call: TRBD1
j_call: TRBJ2-7
v_call: TRBV20-1
clone_size: many
cdr3_nt: TGCAGTGCTAGAGGGACAGGGGGCGTCGTCTACGAGCAGTACTTC
cdr3_aa: CSARGTGGVVYEQYF

d_call: .
j_call: TRBJ2-4
v_call: TRBV6-5
clone_size: many
cdr3_nt: TGTGCCAGCAGTTACCAAGACAGTCGGGGGAACATTCAGTACTTC
cdr3_aa: CASSYQDSRGNIQYF

d_call: TRBD1
j_call: TRBJ1-5
v_call: TRBV15
clone_size: many
cdr3_nt: TGTGCCACCAGCAGAGGCGACAGGGGGCTGTATCAGCCCCAGCATTTT
cdr3_aa: CATSRGDRGLYQPQHF

d_call: .
j_call: TRBJ1-2
v_call: TRBV5-1
clone_size: many
cdr3_nt: TGCGCCAGCAGACAGGGACAAGTTTCGGAAGGCTACACCTTC
cdr3_aa: CASRQGQVSEGYTF

d_call: .
j_call: TRBJ1-2
v_call: TRBV4-2
clone_size: many
cdr3_nt: TGTGCCAGCAGCCAAGATAGAAGCTATGGCTACACCTTC
cdr3_aa: CASSQDRSYGYTF

d_call: .
j_call: TRBJ1-6
v_call: TRBV5-1
clone_size: many
cdr3_nt: TGCGCCAGCAGCACGGCCCTTGATTCACCCCTCAACTTT
cdr3_aa: CASSTALDSPLNF

d_call: .
j_call: TRBJ1-5
v_call: TRBV6-6
clone_size: many
cdr3_nt: TGTGCCAGCACCGGGGATAGCAATCAGCCCCAGCATTTT
cdr3_aa: CASTGDSNQPQHF

d_call: .
j_call: TRBJ1-1
v_call: TRBV5-6
clone_size: few
cdr3_nt: TGTGCCAGCAGTTGGCAGAACACTGAAGCTTTCTTT
cdr3_aa: CASSWQNTEAFF

d_call: .
j_call: TRBJ1-2
v_call: TRBV20-1
clone_size: many
cdr3_nt: TGCAGTGCTACGACAGTTAACTATGGCTACACCTTC
cdr3_aa: CSATTVNYGYTF

d_call: .
j_call: TRBJ2-1
v_call: TRBV4-1
clone_size: .
cdr3_nt: TGCGCCAGCAGCCAAGATAAGTTGAGCGGTGAGCAGTTCTTC
cdr3_aa: CASSQDKLSGEQFF

d_call: TRBD2
j_call: TRBJ2-2
v_call: TRBV5-1
clone_size: many
cdr3_nt: TGCGCCAGCTCGAGCGGGAGTCTAGCCGGGGAGCTGTTTTTT
cdr3_aa: CASSSGSLAGELFF

d_call: TRBD2
j_call: TRBJ2-3
v_call: TRBV7-9
clone_size: many
cdr3_nt: TGTGCCAGCAGTCTCCTTGCGGGGGGCCGACGGGGCACAGATACGCAGTATTTT
cdr3_aa: CASSLLAGGRRGTDTQYF

d_call: TRBD1
j_call: TRBJ1-2
v_call: TRBV5-1
clone_size: many
cdr3_nt: TGCGCCAGCAGCTCAGGACAGGGTCAAGGCTACACCTTC
cdr3_aa: CASSSGQGQGYTF

d_call: .
j_call: TRBJ1-6
v_call: TRBV6-5
clone_size: many
cdr3_nt: TGTGCCAGCAGTTTTGGGGCCAATTCACCCCTCAACTTT
cdr3_aa: CASSFGANSPLNF

d_call: TRBD1
j_call: TRBJ2-7
v_call: TRBV6-2/TRBV6-3
clone_size: .
cdr3_nt: TGTGCCAGCAGTTACGAACCGGGACAGGTGAACTCCTACGAGCAGTACTTC
cdr3_aa: CASSYEPGQVNSYEQYF

d_call: .
j_call: TRBJ2-5
v_call: TRBV12-3/TRBV12-4
clone_size: many
cdr3_nt: TGTGCCAGCACTCTCAGACAGGCCTCAGGGACCCAGTACTTC
cdr3_aa: CASTLRQASGTQYF

d_call: TRBD2
j_call: TRBJ2-1
v_call: TRBV27
clone_size: many
cdr3_nt: TGTGCCAGCAGTTACGGGACTAGCGGGTTAAGGGAGCAGTTCTTC
cdr3_aa: CASSYGTSGLREQFF

d_call: .
j_call: TRBJ2-3
v_call: TRBV15
clone_size: many
cdr3_nt: TGTGCCACCAGCAGTTTACACGCGATCACAGATACGCAGTATTTT
cdr3_aa: CATSSLHAITDTQYF

d_call: TRBD1
j_call: TRBJ2-1
v_call: TRBV20-1
clone_size: many
cdr3_nt: TGCAGTGCCACAGACAGGGGCAATGAGCAGTTCTTC
cdr3_aa: CSATDRGNEQFF

d_call: .
j_call: TRBJ1-6
v_call: TRBV6-5
clone_size: many
cdr3_nt: TGTGCCAGCAGTTATGATCCGTACTATAATTCACCCCTCCACTTT
cdr3_aa: CASSYDPYYNSPLHF